A single sample gave rise to the 21 T cell receptor beta chains below, sequenced in a study of graft-versus-host responses after intestinal transplantation. Sequencing was performed with immunoSEQ multiplex PCR; in TCRdb, only in-frame clones are kept and a portion is missing. The sample has around 84,000 clones; 80% to 85% are singletons. The antigens these receptors bind are not known. The sequences come from unstimulated CD8+ T cells sorted from spleen or lymph node cells, collected before intestinal transplant. The source is a human donor who received an intestinal transplant.

This clone showed up just once. The chain links TRBV2 to TRBJ2-7; the D gene is possibly TRBD2 (6 bases). Germline V gene sequence: CDR1 SNHLY, CDR2 FYNNEI. V was clipped by 3 bases and J by 2 bases, with 11 bases between them. The CDR3 runs to 14 residues. The CDR3 DNA reads TGTGCCAGCAGTGATGGGACTTCTGCCTACGAGCAGTACTTC. Translation gives CASSDGTSAYEQYF.

V usage is TRBV7-6 and J usage is TRBJ1-1, with TRBD1 identical over 9 bases. Germline assignment: CDR1 SGHVS and CDR2 FNYEAQ. The CDR3 covers 16 residues. Trimming removed 4 bases from V and 5 bases from J; junction bases left unmatched: 11. The CDR3 nucleotides read TGTGCCAGCAGCTCGACCTACAGGGGGCGAGGTACTGAAGCTTTCTTT. It yields the protein CASSSTYRGRGTEAFF.

This chain uses TRBV28 with TRBJ2-7; D not resolved. V was cut by 5 bases and J by 2 bases, with 10 bases left in between. Germline CDR1 MDHEN, CDR2 SYDVKM. The CDR3 contains 13 residues. CDR3 amino acids: CASSVLGTYEQYF. The CDR3 DNA sequence: TGTGCCAGCAGTGTACTGGGTACCTACGAGCAGTACTTC. Supplemented by reference TRBV28 and TRBJ2-7, the full variable domain reads DVKVTQSSRYLVKRTGEKVFLECVQDMDHENMFWYRQDPGLGLRLIYFSYDVKMKEKGDIPEGYSVSREKKERFSLILESASTNQTSMYLCASSVLGTYEQYFGPGTRLTVT.

The chain uses TRBV5-6 and TRBJ2-5, with D possibly being TRBD1 (5 bases). TRBJ2-7 explains the end of the DNA better; the J call may be wrong. CDR1 SGHDT and CDR2 YYEEEE come from the germline V gene. This CDR3 has 15 residues. CDR3 nucleotide sequence: TGTGCCAGCAGCTTTCTCGGACACCGCTTCGTCGAGCAGTACTTC. Protein: CASSFLGHRFVEQYF.

The chain employs TRBV10-3 and TRBJ2-7, with D unclear. The germline V and J ends were trimmed by 0 bases and 3 bases, with 6 bases remaining between them. Germline-derived CDR1 and CDR2 are ENHRY and SYGVKD. The CDR3 contains 13 residues. CDR3 residues: CAISESQYYEQYF. In nucleotides, the CDR3 is TGTGCCATCAGTGAGTCGCAGTACTACGAGCAGTACTTC.

J is TRBJ2-7 and V is TRBV9; tentative D call: TRBD2 (6 bases). The CDR3 is made up of 15 amino acids. Germline CDR1 is SGDLS and CDR2 is YYNGEE. The V end lost 0 bases, the J end lost 2 bases, and 12 bases lay between the germline ends. CDR3 amino acids: CASSVDTGVPYEQYF. The CDR3 DNA is TGTGCCAGCAGCGTAGATACGGGGGTGCCCTACGAGCAGTACTTC.

This clone has only a few counts. The V gene is TRBV6-1, the J gene TRBJ2-7; the D gene is possibly TRBD1 (5 bases). Trimming took off 1 base at V and 6 bases at J, with 13 bases between the two ends. The length of the CDR3 is 14 residues. The germline V gene encodes CDR1 MNHNS and CDR2 SASEGT. CDR3 protein: CASSEGRVLGEQYF. The DNA for the CDR3 is TGTGCCAGCAGTGAAGGCAGGGTATTGGGCGAGCAGTACTTC.

The genes are TRBV27 and TRBJ1-2, with TRBD1 as a possible D gene (6 bases). V lost 9 bases to trimming and J lost 4 bases, with 21 bases between them. The length of the CDR3 is 15 residues. From germline, CDR1 is MNHEY and CDR2 SMNVEV (reference sequence). This CDR3 reads CASKVSGTSSYGYTF. CDR3 bases: TGTGCCAGTAAAGTTTCGGGGACATCTTCCTATGGCTACACCTTC.

V gene TRBV4-1 combines with J gene TRBJ2-7; D is unclear. The V end was cut by 2 bases, the J end by 0 bases, with 11 bases between. The CDR3 sequence is 15 residues long. Germline CDR1 is MGHRA and CDR2 is YSYEKL. CDR3 sequence (DNA): TGCGCCAGCAGCCAAACGGTTAGCAGCTCCTACGAGCAGTACTTC. Its protein is CASSQTVSSSYEQYF.

The chain employs TRBV7-3 and TRBJ2-6; no reliable D call. V dropped 0 bases and J dropped 0 bases, with 12 bases sitting between them. The CDR3 spans 18 residues. CDR1 is SGHTA, CDR2 FQGTGA, per germline. The CDR3 is CASSLTGRPSSGANVLTF. CDR3 in DNA: TGTGCCAGCAGCTTAACGGGCAGGCCCAGCTCTGGGGCCAACGTCCTGACTTTC.

This chain links TRBV6-1 with TRBJ1-5, with D possibly TRBD1 on 6 matching bases. This CDR3 spans 14 amino acids. The V end lost 7 bases, the J end lost 0 bases, and 10 bases lay between the germline ends. Germline V gene data show CDR1 as MNHNS and CDR2 as SASEGT. In DNA, the CDR3 is TGTGCCAGCAATAGACAGGTTAGCAATCAGCCCCAGCATTTT. It translates to CASNRQVSNQPQHF.

This clone occurred once. The V call is TRBV15, the J call TRBJ2-7; D remains ambiguous. The CDR3 has 15 residues. V lost 0 bases and J lost 1, with 10 bases in between. CDR1 is LNHNV and CDR2 is YYDKDF in the germline V gene (reference sequence). In nucleotides, the CDR3 is TGTGCCACCAGCAGAGACCGGACCCCATCCTACGAGCAGTACTTC. This translates into CATSRDRTPSYEQYF.

This clone has just a few counts. The chain links TRBV6-4 to TRBJ1-2; D is uncertain. The germline CDR1 and CDR2 sequences are MRHNA and SNTAGT. This CDR3 has 14 residues. The V and J ends lost 3 bases and 8 bases respectively, with 16 bases between them. The CDR3 DNA follows: TGTGCCAGCAGTGAGTCCCCGGGCTGGAAGGGCTACACCTTC. Encoded protein: CASSESPGWKGYTF.

The chain employs TRBV5-4 and TRBJ1-1; D is perhaps TRBD1 (5 bases). This CDR3 spans 16 amino acids. Between the trimmed V and J ends, which lost 1 base and 1 base, there was a span of 14 bases. Germline values: CDR1 SGHNT, CDR2 YYREEE (reference sequence). This chain's CDR3 is CASSLFRVVRNTEAFF. For the CDR3, the DNA is TGTGCCAGCAGCTTGTTCAGGGTGGTGAGGAACACTGAAGCTTTCTTT.

The chain combines TRBV19 with TRBJ1-3; a possible D gene is TRBD1 (5 bases). This CDR3 is 18 amino acids long. Germline assignment: CDR1 LNHDA and CDR2 SQIVND (reference sequence). V lost 0 bases and J 0 bases, leaving 15 bases between the germline ends. The CDR3 region is CASSIDPKTENSGNTIYF. The CDR3 DNA reads as TGTGCCAGTAGTATAGATCCTAAGACAGAGAACTCTGGAAACACCATATATTTT.

The chain combines TRBV2 with TRBJ2-5, with D possibly TRBD2 on 5 matching bases. The CDR3 has 13 residues. Trimming left V 6 bases short and J 7 bases short, with 15 bases between. The germline V gene encodes CDR1 SNHLY and CDR2 FYNNEI. The CDR3 DNA is TGTGCCAGCAGGGGAACTAGGCACGGGACCCAGTACTTC. As protein: CASRGTRHGTQYF.

The V and J genes are TRBV19 and TRBJ1-5; no clear D gene. V was clipped by 4 bases and J by 1 base, with 14 bases between them. Per the germline V gene, CDR1 is LNHDA and CDR2 is SQIVND (reference sequence). The CDR3 extends over 16 amino acids. The chain's CDR3 is CASSTPLTGSNQPQHF. The CDR3 DNA reads TGTGCCAGTAGTACCCCCTTGACGGGGAGCAATCAGCCCCAGCATTTT.

The chain links TRBV28 to TRBJ1-6; D perhaps matches TRBD1 (5 bases). This CDR3 spans 15 amino acids. Germline CDR1 reads MDHEN; CDR2 reads SYDVKM. Trimming took off 6 bases at V and 9 bases at J, with 18 bases between the two ends. The CDR3 DNA follows: TGTGCCAGCAGGCGACGGGGCAGATGGAGTTCACCCCTCCACTTT. Translating gives CASRRRGRWSSPLHF.

This chain uses TRBV27 with TRBJ2-3; the D gene is possibly TRBD2 (6 bases). The CDR3 is 13 residues long. V was shortened by 7 bases and J by 4 bases, with 12 bases between the two germline ends. Germline CDR1 and CDR2: MNHEY and SMNVEV (reference sequence). In DNA form, the CDR3 reads TGTGCCAGCAAGCCGGGACTTCCAGATACGCAGTATTTT. Translating it yields CASKPGLPDTQYF.

The chain carries TRBV11-2 and TRBJ1-3; D unresolved. The germline CDR1 and CDR2 sequences are SGHAT and FQNNGV. V dropped 1 base and J dropped 0 bases, with 7 bases sitting between them. The CDR3 has 15 residues. The CDR3 protein is CASSLVAVSGNTIYF. The CDR3, as DNA: TGTGCCAGCAGCTTAGTGGCAGTCTCTGGAAACACCATATATTTT.

This rearrangement joins TRBV5-1 to TRBJ2-7; D not certain. CDR3 length equals 14 residues. The germline V and J ends were trimmed by 4 bases and 5 bases, with 16 bases remaining between them. Germline assignment: CDR1 SGHRS and CDR2 YFSETQ. The CDR3 sequence is CASSPYLAGHEQYF. In DNA, the CDR3 is TGCGCCAGCAGCCCCTATTTGGCCGGCCACGAGCAGTACTTC.